These T cell receptor beta chains were read from a single sample in a study of cytomegalovirus exposure and HLA in healthy donors. The method was immunoSEQ multiplex PCR; TCRdb's version includes in-frame clones alone and lacks a portion of them. The sample shows 150,000 to 200,000 clones, more than 70% of them seen only once. The sample consisted of PBMCs. The receptors here all came from a man between 18 and 29 years old in good health and CMV-seronegative. Each CDR3 is given with its conserved first and last residue. D genes are given only for firm matches. Size tells how often a clone was seen (once, few, many) or the class of an expanded clone, and some rows leave it out.

d_call j_call v_call clone_size cdr3_nt cdr3_aa
TRBD1 TRBJ1-2 TRBV27 - TGTGCCAGCAGTTTCACTCTTAGGACAGGGGGTGACTATGGCTACACCTTC CASSFTLRTGGDYGYTF
TRBD1 TRBJ1-5 TRBV6-5 - TGTGCCAGCAGAAATACAAGGGGGCGCGGTCAGCCCCAGCATTTT CASRNTRGRGQPQHF
TRBD1 TRBJ1-5 TRBV5-8 - TGTGCCAGCAGCCCCGGGACAGGGGAGCATCAGCCCCAGCATTTT CASSPGTGEHQPQHF
TRBD1 TRBJ2-1 TRBV7-9 - TGTGCCAGCAGCTTAGCGGGGGGACAGGGCAATGAGCAGTTCTTC CASSLAGGQGNEQFF
TRBD1 TRBJ2-1 TRBV4-2 - TGTGCCAGCAGCCAGACAGGGGGGCAGGGGAATGAGCAGTTCTTC CASSQTGGQGNEQFF
- TRBJ1-1 TRBV5-1 - TGCGCCAGCAGCTTTAATCCGGGGGACACTGAAGCTTTCTTT CASSFNPGDTEAFF
- TRBJ2-5 TRBV11-2 - TGTGCCAGCAGCTCGTTAGCAAATCAAGAGACCCAGTACTTC CASSSLANQETQYF
- TRBJ2-3 TRBV29-1 once TGCAGCGTTGTTGTCGGGAGTGGTGGAACAGATACGCAGTATTTT CSVVVGSGGTDTQYF
- TRBJ1-1 TRBV7-9 - TGTGCCAGCAGCTTCCCGGGGGTATGGACTGAAGCTTTCTTT CASSFPGVWTEAFF
TRBD1 TRBJ1-4 TRBV2 - TGTGCCAGCAGTGTCGAGTCGACAGGGGTCGAAAAACTGTTTTTT CASSVESTGVEKLFF
TRBD2 TRBJ2-2 TRBV27 - TGTGCCAGCAGTTTAGAGCGGGGGGTGAACACCGGGGAGCTGTTTTTT CASSLERGVNTGELFF
- TRBJ2-3 TRBV20-1 - TGCAGTGCTCCTAGCACAGATACGCAGTATTTT CSAPSTDTQYF
TRBD1 TRBJ1-4 TRBV5-1 - TGCGCCAGCAGCCCGGGGACAGGGGGGAATGAAAAACTGTTTTTT CASSPGTGGNEKLFF
- TRBJ2-3 TRBV6-1 - TGTGCCACCAATGAGAGGGGGTCAACAGATACGCAGTATTTT CATNERGSTDTQYF
- TRBJ1-2 TRBV6-1 - TGTGCCAGCAGAAACACAGGGTTCTATGGCTACACCTTC CASRNTGFYGYTF
- TRBJ2-7 TRBV15 - TGTGCCACCAGGGCCCTCGGGTACGAGCAGTACTTC CATRALGYEQYF
- TRBJ1-1 TRBV18 - TGTGCCAGCTCACCAGCGGAGAGGACTGAAGCTTTCTTT CASSPAERTEAFF
- TRBJ1-2 TRBV6-1 - TGTGCCAGCAGCCTCAGGGTGGGGTATGGCTACACCTTC CASSLRVGYGYTF
- TRBJ2-7 TRBV18 - TGTGCCAGCTCCTTGACAGAAGACTACGAGCAGTACTTC CASSLTEDYEQYF
- TRBJ2-3 TRBV6-6 - TGTGCCAGCAGTTCGGACTTTCCAGATACGCAGTATTTT CASSSDFPDTQYF
- TRBJ2-5 TRBV5-4 few TGTGCCAGCAGCTGGGAGAACCAAGAGACCCAGTACTTC CASSWENQETQYF
- TRBJ2-2 TRBV7-7 - TGTGCTAGCAGCTTAGCTGCAGGGGCCGGCGGGGAGCTGTTTTTT CASSLAAGAGGELFF
- TRBJ1-1 TRBV10-3 - TGTGCCATCAGTGAACAGGGAGCAACAACTGAAGCTTTCTTT CAISEQGATTEAFF
- TRBJ2-1 TRBV6-5 - TGTGCCAGCAGTTACTCAAGTCGGGGTGCTGAGCAGTTCTTC CASSYSSRGAEQFF
TRBD1 TRBJ1-6 TRBV13 - TGTGCCAGCAGCCCAGGGACAGCTTATAATTCACCCCTCCACTTT CASSPGTAYNSPLHF
TRBD2 TRBJ2-7 TRBV7-9 once TGTGCCAGCAGCTTTGTCCGGGCGGGAGTAAGAGTCGAGCAGTACTTC CASSFVRAGVRVEQYF
TRBD2 TRBJ2-1 TRBV5-1 - TGCGCCAGCAGCCCTACAAACGTTAGGACTAGTTTAAATGAGCAGTTCTTC CASSPTNVRTSLNEQFF
TRBD2 TRBJ2-5 TRBV11-2 - TGTGCCAGCACCCAGGGACTAGCGGGAGGTGGAGAGACCCAGTACTTC CASTQGLAGGGETQYF
TRBD1 TRBJ1-2 TRBV2 - TGTGCCAGCAGTCAACAGGGGCGGCCTAACTATGGCTACACCTTC CASSQQGRPNYGYTF
- TRBJ1-2 TRBV28 - TGTGCCAGCAGTTTACAGGGCCGGGGCTACACCTTC CASSLQGRGYTF
- TRBJ2-1 TRBV30 - TGTGCCTGGAGTGTAGGACAGTTCGAGCAGTTCTTC CAWSVGQFEQFF
- TRBJ1-2 TRBV6-1 - TGTGCCACCGTGTCCTCCTCGGGTGGCTACACCTTC CATVSSSGGYTF
TRBD1 TRBJ2-1 TRBV5-1 - TGCGCCAGCAGCTCCAACCGGGACAGTACCTACAATGAGCAGTTCTTC CASSSNRDSTYNEQFF
TRBD1 TRBJ1-1 TRBV9 - TGTGCCAGCAGCACACACCGACAGGGGCCCTCGAACACTGAAGCTTTCTTT CASSTHRQGPSNTEAFF
TRBD2 TRBJ2-7 TRBV7-9 - TGTGCCAGCAGCTTATTGACTAGCGGCAACTCCTACGAGCAGTACTTC CASSLLTSGNSYEQYF
TRBD2 TRBJ2-5 TRBV7-7 - TGTGCTAGCAGCTTAGGGGGACTAGCAGGGGAAGAGACCCAGTACTTC CASSLGGLAGEETQYF
- TRBJ1-2 TRBV6-6 - TGTGCCAGCAGAACGGTACAGGGTCGCCTCAACTATGGCTACACCTTC CASRTVQGRLNYGYTF
- TRBJ2-1 TRBV6-1 - TGTGCCAGCAGGACGGACAGCCCGGCTAATGAGCAGTTCTTC CASRTDSPANEQFF
TRBD2 TRBJ2-3 TRBV4-1 - TGCGCCAGCAGCCAAACCACTAGCGGTAGCACAGATACGCAGTATTTT CASSQTTSGSTDTQYF
- TRBJ1-3 TRBV28 - TGTGCCAGCAGTGCCGGGTCCTTGTCAGGAAACACCATATATTTT CASSAGSLSGNTIYF
- TRBJ1-5 TRBV7-2 - TGTGCCAGCAGCTTACGGTGGGACACGGCATGGCCCCAGCATTTT CASSLRWDTAWPQHF
- TRBJ2-3 TRBV5-6 - TGTGCCAGCAGCCCTAATCCGACAGGTGGGAATACGCAGTATTTT CASSPNPTGGNTQYF
TRBD1 TRBJ1-4 TRBV5-4 - TGTGCCAGCAGCATCTACGGGACAGGAAATGAAAAACTGTTTTTT CASSIYGTGNEKLFF
TRBD2 TRBJ2-7 TRBV7-9 - TGTGCCAGCAGTTATAGTAGCGGGAGGGGAAACGAGCAGTACTTC CASSYSSGRGNEQYF
TRBD1 TRBJ2-5 TRBV5-4 - TGTGCCAGCAGCTTCGGTGGACAGGGGAGTGGAACCCAGTACTTC CASSFGGQGSGTQYF